This passage covers 5 T cell receptor beta chains from one sample sequenced in a study of T cell repertoires in cytomegalovirus infection. Each CDR3 protein gets one entry after TCRdb re-called the reads with MiXCR. The sample includes about 240,000 distinct CDR3 sequences, over 9% of them seen just once. Specimen: PBMCs. The receptors were sampled from a human donor in good health (CMV status not recorded). Some clones in this sample may be carry-over from other donors' samples.

The sample holds many counts of this clonotype. The V and J genes are TRBV5-6 and TRBJ2-7; D is unresolved. V was clipped by 2 bases and J by 5 bases, with 5 bases between them. Germline values: CDR1 SGHDT, CDR2 YYEEEE. The CDR3 has 11 residues. The CDR3: CASSFRNEQYF. CDR3 nucleotides: TGTGCCAGCAGCTTCCGTAACGAGCAGTACTTC.

This clonotype appeared many times. The chain has TRBV7-2 and TRBJ1-5, with 8 bases identical to TRBD1. CDR1 is SGHTA, CDR2 FQGNSA, per germline. Germline trimming cut 6 bases from V and 5 bases from J; bases unmatched to any gene: 6. This CDR3 is 14 amino acids long. The CDR3: CASSYHRGDQPQHF. Written as DNA, the CDR3 is TGTGCCAGCAGTTATCACAGGGGGGATCAGCCCCAGCATTTT.

This clonotype has a count of ten or more. A junction end diverges from the germline sequence, so it may reflect a read error. V is TRBV19 and J is TRBJ2-1, with 7 bases lining up with TRBD2. The CDR3 consists of 14 residues. CDR1 and CDR2 (germline): LNHDA, SQIVND (reference sequence). CDR3 loop: CASTPSGTNILGVF. The CDR3 DNA follows: TGTGCCAGTACCCCCTCCGGGACTAACATACTCGGAGTCTTC.

The chain uses TRBV20-1 and TRBJ2-3; D is possibly TRBD2 (6 bases). The CDR3 spans 14 residues. V shed 5 bases and J shed 0 bases, with 12 bases lying between them. The V gene's germline CDR1 is DFQATT and CDR2 SNEGSKA (reference sequence). DNA of the CDR3: TGCAGTGCTGATAGCGGATCTAGCACAGATACGCAGTATTTT. Translating gives CSADSGSSTDTQYF.

This clonotype was counted between two and nine times. Here the CDR3 reads CASSPRTVTNEKLFF. Here the CDR3 DNA reads TGTGCCAGCAGCCCCCGGACGGTTACTAATGAAAAACTGTTTTTT. V gene TRBV11-2 combines with J gene TRBJ1-4; D gene uncertain. The CDR3 length is 15 residues. The V gene's germline CDR1 is SGHAT and CDR2 FQNNGV. V lost 5 bases and J 2 bases, leaving 12 bases between the germline ends. The variable domain in full, with the rest retrieved from reference TRBV11-2 and TRBJ1-4, is EAGVAQSPRYKIIEKRQSVAFWCNPISGHATLYWYQQILGQGPKLLIQFQNNGVVDDSQLPKDRFSAERLKGVDSTLKIQPAKLEDSAVYLCASSPRTVTNEKLFFGSGTQLSVL.